These 14 T cell receptor beta chains were all obtained from the same sample, sequenced in a study of blood T cells in healthy people across ages. PCR was performed a second time for about 7 to 12 cycles using a sample-barcoded 5' primer and a J-beta primer mix. TCRdb called the 5' RACE reads again in MiXCR, with one record for every CDR3 protein. The sample yields roughly 900,000 distinct CDR3 sequences, around 28% seen once. Sequences were obtained from blood. These receptors all come from a woman older than 75 in good health.

This clonotype was recorded at least ten times. The chain employs TRBV9 and TRBJ2-1; 13 nucleotides line up with TRBD2. The J segment lost 6 bases and the V segment lost 4 bases, leaving 10 bases of the junction unmatched. Germline V gene lookup returns CDR1 SGDLS and CDR2 YYNGEE. CDR3 length: 17 residues. This CDR3 reads CASSFWTSGGLSNEQFF. The CDR3 DNA reads as TGTGCCAGCAGCTTTTGGACTAGCGGGGGTCTAAGCAATGAGCAGTTCTTC.

As to this clonotype: It may be a read error: a sequence one base away is much more abundant. The rearrangement links TRBV12-3 or TRBV12-4 to TRBJ1-4; D is unclear. The CDR3 sequence is 14 residues long. The CDR3 region has the DNA TGTGCCAGCAGTTTTAGTATCGGGAGTGAAAAACGGTTTTTT. Amino acids: CASSFSIGSEKRFF.

The J gene is TRBJ2-1, the V gene TRBV5-1; 7 bases are a match to TRBD2. The germline V gene has CDR1 SGHRS and CDR2 YFSETQ. Trimming took 7 bases from V and 0 from J; bases not matched to a gene: 10. CDR3 length: 16 residues. The CDR3 DNA is TGCGCCAGCCTTAGCGGGCCAGAGAGCTCCTACAATGAGCAGTTCTTC. This translates into CASLSGPESSYNEQFF.

There are a few counts of this clonotype. This chain uses TRBV18 with TRBJ1-6; a possible D gene is TRBD1 (6 bases). The V gene's germline CDR1 is KGHSH and CDR2 LQKENI. The CDR3 spans 19 residues. Trimming removed 1 base from V and 0 bases from J, with 16 bases in between. The CDR3 nucleotides read TGTGCCAGCTCACCACGGGCGAAGGACAGTAGCTCCTATAATTCACCCCTCCACTTT. It encodes CASSPRAKDSSSYNSPLHF. The whole variable domain, remainder taken from reference TRBV18 and TRBJ1-6, is NAGVMQNPRHLVRRRGQEARLRCSPMKGHSHVYWYRQLPEEGLKFMVYLQKENIIDESGMPKERFSAEFPKEGPSILRIQQVVRGDSAAYFCASSPRAKDSSSYNSPLHFGNGTRLTVT.

This clonotype has only a few counts. This clone may be a read error of a much larger clone one base away. The V gene is TRBV20-1, the J gene TRBJ2-7; 8 positions match TRBD1. With 0 bases clipped from V and 4 bases from J, the junction kept 5 bases outside the gene matches. CDR3 length: 14 amino acids. Germline V gives CDR1 DFQATT, CDR2 SNEGSKA (reference sequence). The DNA for the CDR3 is TGCAGTGCTAGAGAAGCAGGGGGCCGTTACGAGCAGTACTTC. Translating gives CSAREAGGRYEQYF.

This clonotype was seen more than once but under ten times. V and J are TRBV12-3 or TRBV12-4 and TRBJ2-3; D is perhaps TRBD1 or TRBD2 (5 bases each). Between the trimmed V and J ends, which lost 6 bases and 7 bases, there was a span of 17 bases. The CDR3 length is 14 residues. The CDR3 protein is CASSLGARANTQYF. The CDR3 DNA follows: TGTGCCAGCAGCCTCGGGGCGAGAGCAAATACGCAGTATTTT.

About this clonotype: The junction departs from germline at one end; a sequencing error may be responsible. The chain couples TRBV12-3 or TRBV12-4 to TRBJ1-5; D is possibly TRBD1 (6 bases). This CDR3 comprises 13 residues. In nucleotides, the CDR3 is TGTGCCAGCAGTTTCAGACAGGATCAGCCCCCGCATTTT. It encodes CASSFRQDQPPHF.

Comments on this clonotype: A much larger clone differs by one base, so this may be a read error. The rearrangement uses TRBV27 and TRBJ1-2; 11 bases agree with TRBD1. The CDR3 contains 17 residues. Germline assignment: CDR1 MNHEY and CDR2 SMNVEV (reference sequence). The CDR3 reads CAGSLFTGTGGYYGYTF. CDR3 sequence (DNA): TGTGCCGGCAGTTTATTTACCGGGACAGGGGGGTACTATGGCTACACCTTC.

The rearrangement links TRBV7-2 to TRBJ1-5; tentatively, D is TRBD1 (5 bases). CDR3 length equals 15 residues. Germline V lookup: CDR1 SGHTA, CDR2 FQGNSA. Trimming stripped 1 base from V and 4 bases from J, with 11 bases between. The DNA for the CDR3 is TGTGCCAGCAGCTTAGTGGCAGGGACTAATCAGCCCCAGCATTTT. Protein sequence: CASSLVAGTNQPQHF.

There are a few counts of this clonotype. The chain uses TRBV28 and TRBJ2-4; TRBD1 agrees at 10 bases. The DNA end favors TRBJ2-7, so the J call may be wrong. Germline values: CDR1 MDHEN, CDR2 SYDVKM. The CDR3 loop spans 15 amino acids. The CDR3 loop reads CASSISGTGATEQYF. The CDR3 DNA reads as TGTGCCAGCAGTATATCCGGGACAGGGGCGACCGAGCAGTACTTC.

As to this clonotype: A much larger clone lies a single base off, so this may be a read error. The V gene is TRBV30, the J gene TRBJ2-1; D may be TRBD2 (5 bases). In germline, CDR1 is GTSNPN, CDR2 SVGIG (reference sequence). The CDR3 loop spans 14 amino acids. The CDR3 bases are TGTGCCTGGAGATTTTCCCCCACGTCAGCGGAGCAGGTCTTC. It encodes CAWRFSPTSAEQVF.

In its sample, this clonotype was seen many times. This sequence joins TRBV7-2 and TRBJ2-5, with 10 bases aligning to TRBD2. The junction had 11 bases not matched to a gene; V was cut back by 4 bases and J by 9 bases. The CDR3 loop spans 15 amino acids. The V gene's germline CDR1 is SGHTA and CDR2 FQGNSA. CDR3 sequence reads: CASSSAGGPQYSQYF. CDR3 bases: TGTGCCAGCAGCTCAGCGGGGGGGCCCCAATATTCCCAGTACTTC.

The sample holds many counts of this clonotype. The chain carries TRBV7-2 and TRBJ2-5; 10 nucleotides agree with TRBD1. Germline V lookup: CDR1 SGHTA, CDR2 FQGNSA. The CDR3 is 13 residues long. Trimming took 8 bases from V and 5 from J; bases not matched to a gene: 5. In nucleotides, the CDR3 is TGTGCCAGCGGAGACAGGGGGCCGGAGACCCAGTACTTC. Translating it yields CASGDRGPETQYF.

In its sample, this clonotype was seen many times. This rearrangement joins TRBV7-2 to TRBJ1-2, with D possibly being TRBD1 (5 bases). Trimming took off 6 bases at V and 5 bases at J, with 16 bases between the two ends. This CDR3 comprises 14 residues. Per the germline V gene, CDR1 is SGHTA and CDR2 is FQGNSA. CDR3 sequence reads: CASRAGPNPYGYTF. CDR3 sequence (DNA): TGTGCCAGCAGGGCGGGACCTAACCCTTATGGCTACACCTTC.